A selection of T cell receptor beta chains follows, all from one sample in a study of preoperative IRX-2 immunotherapy in early breast cancer. Sequenced by immunoSEQ multiplex PCR; TCRdb stores in-frame clones only, minus some. This table has about 24,000 clones, 70% to 90% appearing once. Sequencing used tumor tissue, obtained after IRX-2 immunotherapy. These receptors all stem from a human donor with breast cancer. CDR3s include the opening cysteine and the closing phenylalanine or tryptophan. D genes are given only for firm matches. Rows give clone size only sometimes, using once, few, many, or a class for an expanded clone.

clone_size,v_call,d_call,j_call,cdr3_aa,cdr3_nt
NA,TRBV5-6,NA,TRBJ1-1,CASSLVGPETSTTEAFF,TGTGCCAGCAGCTTGGTGGGGCCAGAGACGAGTACGACTGAAGCTTTCTTT
NA,TRBV30,TRBD1,TRBJ1-2,CAWILARDSLYGYTF,TGTGCCTGGATTCTTGCCCGGGACAGTTTGTATGGCTACACCTTC
NA,TRBV9,NA,TRBJ1-1,CASSLVGAENTEAFF,TGTGCCAGCAGCCTCGTGGGGGCGGAGAACACTGAAGCTTTCTTT
NA,TRBV19,NA,TRBJ2-3,CASIGGTSTDTQYF,TGTGCCAGTATCGGGGGAACTAGCACAGATACGCAGTATTTT
NA,TRBV27,NA,TRBJ1-2,CASSLPGSGGYTF,TGTGCCAGCAGTTTACCGGGCTCTGGTGGCTACACCTTC
NA,TRBV30,NA,TRBJ1-2,CAWSQNNYGYTF,TGTGCCTGGAGTCAAAATAACTATGGCTACACCTTC
medium-sized,TRBV7-8,TRBD1,TRBJ1-6,CATAATGGFFDSPLHF,TGTGCCACCGCCGCGACAGGGGGTTTTTTTGATTCACCCCTCCACTTT
NA,TRBV19,TRBD1,TRBJ1-2,CASSLGTGGYYGYTF,TGTGCCAGTAGCCTAGGGACAGGGGGCTACTATGGCTACACCTTC
NA,TRBV5-1,TRBD1,TRBJ2-7,CASREQGALYEQYF,TGCGCCAGCAGGGAGCAGGGGGCGCTTTACGAGCAGTACTTC
few,TRBV7-9,TRBD1,TRBJ1-5,CASSSGGFVGQGSQPQHF,TGTGCCAGCAGCTCCGGGGGGTTCGTCGGACAGGGCTCTCAGCCCCAGCATTTT
NA,TRBV18,NA,TRBJ1-2,CASSPQTGSYGYTF,TGTGCCAGCTCACCACAAACAGGGAGCTATGGCTACACCTTC
NA,TRBV6-1,NA,TRBJ1-1,CASSGGWTNTEAFF,TGTGCCAGCAGTGGGGGGTGGACGAACACTGAAGCTTTCTTT
NA,TRBV14,NA,TRBJ1-2,CASSQVGGYTF,TGTGCCAGCAGCCAAGTAGGTGGCTACACCTTC
NA,TRBV18,NA,TRBJ2-3,CASSPIAADTQYF,TGTGCCAGCTCACCAATTGCGGCGGATACGCAGTATTTT
few,TRBV18,TRBD1,TRBJ1-5,CASSQGAANQPQHF,TGTGCCAGCTCACAGGGGGCAGCGAATCAGCCCCAGCATTTT